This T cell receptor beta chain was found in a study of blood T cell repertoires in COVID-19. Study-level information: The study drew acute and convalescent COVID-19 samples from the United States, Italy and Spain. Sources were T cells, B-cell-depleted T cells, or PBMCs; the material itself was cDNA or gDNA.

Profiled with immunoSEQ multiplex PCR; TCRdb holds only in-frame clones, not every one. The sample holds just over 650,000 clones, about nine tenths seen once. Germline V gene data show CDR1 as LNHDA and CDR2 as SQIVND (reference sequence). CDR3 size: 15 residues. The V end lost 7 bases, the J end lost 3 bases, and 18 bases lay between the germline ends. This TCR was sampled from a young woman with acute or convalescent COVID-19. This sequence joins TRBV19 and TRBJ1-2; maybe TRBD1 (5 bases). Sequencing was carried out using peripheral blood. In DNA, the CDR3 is TGTGCCAGTACCCCCGCCGGGTCGGGGGACTATGGCTACACCTTC. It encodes CASTPAGSGDYGYTF.